The 17 T cell receptor beta chains below come from one sample, sequenced in a study of cytomegalovirus exposure and HLA in healthy donors (dated by TCRdb to between 2016 and 2019). Library preparation was by the immunoSEQ multiplex PCR assay. The multiplex PCR relied on a mix of 60 forward primers for TCR Vbeta segments and 13 reverse primers for TCR Jbeta segments. This is the immuneACCESS table as TCRdb keeps it, with only in-frame sequences that have V and J called. A part of the clones is gone; compared with another copy, unresolved V genes explain less than half, and the rest is unexplained. This sample lists some 130,000 clones; around 77% were detected once. The leading ten clones occupy under 1.5% of the sample. Input material: PBMCs. Every receptor here comes from a man in his fifties in good health and CMV-seronegative.

This clone was observed once. The chain carries TRBV2 and TRBJ2-3; D is perhaps TRBD1 (5 bases). V was cut by 8 bases and J by 6 bases, with 9 bases left in between. This CDR3 is 11 amino acids long. CDR1 is SNHLY and CDR2 is FYNNEI in the germline V gene. The CDR3 reads CASRSGDTQYF. CDR3 bases: TGTGCCAGCCGATCAGGGGATACGCAGTATTTT. Complete variable domain (other parts from reference TRBV2 and TRBJ2-3): EPEVTQTPSHQVTQMGQEVILRCVPISNHLYFYWYRQILGQKVEFLVSFYNNEISEKSEIFDDQFSVERPDGSNFTLKIRSTKLEDSAMYFCASRSGDTQYFGPGTRLTVL.

The chain couples TRBV30 to TRBJ2-2; no reliable D call. V lost 3 bases and J lost 1, with 18 bases in between. The CDR3 has 17 amino acids. Germline-derived CDR1 and CDR2 are GTSNPN and SVGIG (reference sequence). The CDR3 spells CAWSPEAIPKNTGELFF. The CDR3 coding sequence is TGTGCCTGGAGCCCCGAGGCGATACCTAAGAACACCGGGGAGCTGTTTTTT.

The rearrangement joins TRBV27 to TRBJ2-7; 7 bases are shared with TRBD1. The CDR3 has 14 residues. CDR1 and CDR2 from the germline V gene are MNHEY and SMNVEV (reference sequence). J lost 0 bases, V lost 3 bases, and 2 bases had no gene match. CDR3 region: CASSLTGSSYEQYF. Written as DNA, the CDR3 is TGTGCCAGCAGTTTGACAGGGAGCTCCTACGAGCAGTACTTC.

The count of this clone is one. One end of the junction does not line up with germline, which may come from a read error. This CDR3 reads CASSLADGWGQYNEQFF. CDR3 coding DNA: TGTGCCAGCAGCCTAGCGGATGGGTGGGGGCAGTACAATGAGCAGTTCTTC. This chain links TRBV7-8 with TRBJ2-1, with D perhaps TRBD2 (7 bases). The V gene's germline CDR1 is SGHVS and CDR2 FQNEAQ. The CDR3 runs to 17 residues.

Comments on this clone: One end of the junction is discordant with germline, which a read error may explain. The chain uses TRBV15 and TRBJ2-1; 12 nucleotides agree with TRBD2. The length of the CDR3 is 17 residues. Germline-derived CDR1 and CDR2 are LNHNV and YYDKDF (reference sequence). CDR3 residues: CATSGEFLAGGGNEQFF. The DNA of the CDR3 is TGTGCCACCAGCGGAGAGTTTCTAGCGGGAGGGGGGAATGAGCAGTTCTTC. Full variable domain (rest looked up from reference TRBV15 and TRBJ2-1): DAMVIQNPRYQVTQFGKPVTLSCSQTLNHNVMYWYQQKSSQAPKLLFHYYDKDFNNEADTPDNFQSRRPNTSFCFLDIRSPGLGDTAMYLCATSGEFLAGGGNEQFFGPGTRLTVL.

CDR3 loop: CASSRQGAGNTIYF. CDR3 coding DNA: TGCGCCAGCAGCCGTCAGGGGGCTGGAAACACCATATATTTT. This rearrangement joins TRBV5-1 to TRBJ1-3, with 7 positions matching TRBD1. The V segment lost 4 bases and the J segment 2 bases; nucleotides outside the gene matches: 3. In germline, CDR1 is SGHRS, CDR2 YFSETQ. The CDR3 extends over 14 amino acids.

The chain uses TRBV5-4 and TRBJ2-3; D unclear. CDR1 SGHNT and CDR2 YYREEE come from the germline V gene (reference sequence). Trimming took off 2 bases at V and 4 bases at J, with 5 bases between the two ends. The CDR3 consists of 12 residues. In DNA form, the CDR3 reads TGTGCCAGCAGCTTCGACTCAGATACGCAGTATTTT. This translates into CASSFDSDTQYF.

The genes are TRBV30 and TRBJ2-3, with 8 bases identical to TRBD2. CDR3 length equals 17 residues. Germline CDR1 is GTSNPN and CDR2 is SVGIG (reference sequence). With V trimmed by 2 bases and J by 0 bases, 10 bases remained unmatched. The CDR3 spells CAWSSPRTSPSTDTQYF. CDR3 DNA: TGTGCCTGGAGTTCGCCTCGGACTAGCCCCAGCACAGATACGCAGTATTTT.

This rearrangement joins TRBV9 to TRBJ2-1; 9 bases fit TRBD2. This CDR3 comprises 17 residues. Germline trimming cut 0 bases from V and 6 bases from J; bases unmatched to any gene: 10. Germline V gene lookup returns CDR1 SGDLS and CDR2 YYNGEE. This CDR3 is CASSVGGLSGSSNEQFF. The DNA of the CDR3 is TGTGCCAGCAGCGTAGGAGGTCTTAGCGGGAGTTCCAATGAGCAGTTCTTC. Full variable domain (missing parts from reference TRBV9 and TRBJ2-1): DSGVTQTPKHLITATGQRVTLRCSPRSGDLSVYWYQQSLDQGLQFLIQYYNGEERAKGNILERFSAQQFPDLHSELNLSSLELGDSALYFCASSVGGLSGSSNEQFFGPGTRLTVL.

The rearrangement links TRBV6-6 to TRBJ2-5, with TRBD1 matching 7 bases. The CDR3 is 14 amino acids. CDR1 and CDR2 from the germline V gene are MNHNY and SVGAGI (reference sequence). J lost 1 base, V lost 2 bases, and 1 base had no gene match. CDR3 residues: CASSYNRGQETQYF. The CDR3 DNA sequence: TGTGCCAGCAGTTACAACAGGGGCCAAGAGACCCAGTACTTC.

The CDR3 sequence: CASSRASLAQYF. In DNA, the CDR3 is TGTGCCAGCAGTCGAGCCTCGTTGGCCCAGTACTTC. The chain recombines TRBV2 with TRBJ2-5; no clear D gene. Looked up from germline, CDR1 is SNHLY and CDR2 is FYNNEI. V was trimmed by 5 bases and J by 9 bases, leaving 13 bases between them. The CDR3 sequence is 12 residues long.

The V gene is TRBV15, the J gene TRBJ2-7; TRBD1 is a possible D gene (5 bases). The length of the CDR3 is 13 residues. Trimming shortened V by 0 bases and J by 5 bases, and 8 bases separated the two germline ends. Germline V CDR1 and CDR2: LNHNV, YYDKDF (reference sequence). CDR3 DNA sequence: TGTGCCACCAGCAGAGATAGGGGCCACGAGCAGTACTTC. Residues: CATSRDRGHEQYF.

The gene calls are TRBV27 and TRBJ2-7; D not certain. The CDR3 spans 15 residues. V lost 4 bases, J lost 0 bases, and 13 bases lay in between. Per germline, CDR1 MNHEY and CDR2 SMNVEV (reference sequence). CDR3 sequence reads: CASSSLSPNSYEQYF. The CDR3 region has the DNA TGTGCCAGCAGTTCCCTAAGCCCTAACTCCTACGAGCAGTACTTC.

This sequence joins TRBV19 and TRBJ1-1; no clear D. CDR1 and CDR2 from the germline V gene are LNHDA and SQIVND (reference sequence). Trimming shortened V by 3 bases and J by 0 bases, and 11 bases separated the two germline ends. The CDR3 consists of 15 residues. CDR3 bases: TGTGCCAGTAGTATGGATGGGCACTTGAACACTGAAGCTTTCTTT. Translation: CASSMDGHLNTEAFF.

The J gene is TRBJ2-7, the V gene TRBV19, with 8 bases that match TRBD2. Trimming at V came to 6 bases and at J to 1 base, leaving 8 bases not matched to a gene. CDR1 and CDR2 from the germline V gene are LNHDA and SQIVND (reference sequence). The CDR3 length is 15 residues. The DNA of the CDR3 is TGTGCCAGTAGCAACGGACTAGCCGGGTCCTACGAGCAGTACTTC. It translates to CASSNGLAGSYEQYF.

This clone occurred a few times. The rearrangement joins TRBV6-1 to TRBJ2-7; TRBD1 matches 8 bases. This CDR3 region has 15 residues. Germline-derived CDR1 and CDR2 are MNHNS and SASEGT. Losses at the gene ends were 2 bases for V and 0 bases for J; bases not matched to a gene: 3. In nucleotides, the CDR3 is TGTGCCAGCAGTGAAACAGGGGGTAACTCCTACGAGCAGTACTTC. This sequence encodes CASSETGGNSYEQYF.

The gene calls are TRBV6-6 and TRBJ2-7; tentative D call: TRBD1 (5 bases). Germline V gene lookup returns CDR1 MNHNY and CDR2 SVGAGI (reference sequence). The CDR3 consists of 14 residues. The V gene lost 4 bases and the J gene lost 2 bases, with 12 bases spanning the gap. CDR3 bases: TGTGCCAGCAGTTCTCTGGGGCCAGCCTACGAGCAGTACTTC. Amino acid sequence: CASSSLGPAYEQYF.